What follows are 30 T cell receptor beta chains derived from one specimen sequenced in a study of vaccination and CD4 T cells after COVID-19. Treatment: approximately nine-day PBMC culture with coronavirus spike peptide pools or control peptides (ViraFEST assay). These receptors have no known antigen. An Oncomine TCR Beta short-read assay was used to sequence the DNA from cultured CD4+ T cells. One entry per CDR3 protein results from TCRdb running MiXCR on the PCR reads. The repertoire holds about 20,000 distinct CDR3 sequences, with approximately 32% as singletons. The sequencing input was cultured CD4+ T cells from blood. Source of these receptors: a human donor with COVID-19.

This clonotype has only a few counts. This rearrangement joins TRBV20-1 to TRBJ1-6, with D maybe TRBD1 (5 bases). The CDR3 covers 14 residues. V was pared by 0 bases and J by 9 bases, with 12 bases between. CDR1 DFQATT and CDR2 SNEGSKA come from the germline V gene (reference sequence). For the CDR3, the DNA is TGCAGTGCTAGAGATACCCGGGGGGGTTCACCCCTCCACTTT. It translates to CSARDTRGGSPLHF.

As DNA, the CDR3 is TGTGCCAGCCATAGCGGGACAGGGGGCACAGATACGCAGTATTTT. As protein: CASHSGTGGTDTQYF. This chain joins TRBV27 and TRBJ2-3; 10 bases fit TRBD1. Germline values: CDR1 MNHEY, CDR2 SMNVEV (reference sequence). This CDR3 contains 15 residues. J gave up 1 base and V 8 bases, and 6 bases lay outside the gene matches.

Regarding this clonotype: The germline gene is not matched at one end of the junction; a read error may be the cause. CDR3 sequence reads: CASSLARETGELFF. The CDR3 DNA follows: TGTGCTAGCAGCTTAGCACGGGAAACCGGGGAGCTGTTTTTT. This chain joins TRBV7-7 and TRBJ2-2, with D possibly matching TRBD2 (5 bases). Looked up from germline, CDR1 is SSHAT and CDR2 is FNYEAQ (reference sequence). The CDR3 totals 14 residues.

This clonotype was seen only a few times. The rearrangement uses TRBV10-3 and TRBJ2-7; D assignment may be TRBD1 or TRBD2 (6 bases each). Germline CDR1 is ENHRY and CDR2 is SYGVKD. V was clipped by 0 bases and J by 5 bases, with 11 bases between them. CDR3 length equals 14 residues. This chain's CDR3 is CAISESPRGDEQYF. CDR3 DNA sequence: TGTGCCATCAGTGAGTCCCCGAGGGGGGACGAGCAGTACTTC.

The table lists this clonotype with a few counts. The junction differs from germline at one of its ends, possibly a read error. The chain carries TRBV6-4 and TRBJ1-5, with D possibly being TRBD1 (5 bases). The CDR3 contains 15 residues. Germline CDR1 and CDR2: MRHNA and SNTAGT. The DNA for the CDR3 is TGTGTCAGCAGTCTTGACAGTTATAGCAATCAGCCCCAGCATTTT. Its protein product is CVSSLDSYSNQPQHF.

The rearrangement links TRBV11-2 to TRBJ2-5; 10 bases align to TRBD2. The V gene end was trimmed by 3 bases and the J gene end by 5 bases; junction bases not matched to a gene: 18. Germline V CDR1 and CDR2: SGHAT, FQNNGV. The CDR3 extends over 19 amino acids. CDR3 coding DNA: TGTGCCAGCAGCTTTTCTCAAGGGGCTAGCGGGGGACTTAGGGAGACCCAGTACTTC. It is translated as CASSFSQGASGGLRETQYF.

The J gene is TRBJ2-7, the V gene TRBV9, with 11 bases matching TRBD2. Per the germline V gene, CDR1 is SGDLS and CDR2 is YYNGEE. This CDR3 region has 16 residues. With 4 bases clipped from V and 3 bases from J, the junction kept 9 bases outside the gene matches. This CDR3 reads CASSLSASGGSYEQYF. CDR3 nucleotide sequence: TGTGCCAGCAGCCTTTCGGCTAGCGGGGGGAGCTACGAGCAGTACTTC. The variable domain in full, with the rest retrieved from reference TRBV9 and TRBJ2-7, is DSGVTQTPKHLITATGQRVTLRCSPRSGDLSVYWYQQSLDQGLQFLIQYYNGEERAKGNILERFSAQQFPDLHSELNLSSLELGDSALYFCASSLSASGGSYEQYFGPGTRLTVT.

V usage is TRBV28 and J usage is TRBJ1-5; D is perhaps TRBD1 (5 bases). Trimming took off 8 bases at V and 1 base at J, with 15 bases between the two ends. The CDR3 runs 15 residues. Germline-derived CDR1 and CDR2 are MDHEN and SYDVKM. The CDR3 region is CASGETARSNQPQHF. The CDR3 DNA follows: TGTGCCAGCGGAGAGACAGCCCGAAGCAATCAGCCCCAGCATTTT.

V is TRBV29-1 and J is TRBJ2-5, with D perhaps assigned TRBD1 or TRBD2 (5 bases each). Between the trimmed V and J ends, which lost 5 bases and 2 bases, there was a span of 9 bases. The CDR3 extends over 12 amino acids. In germline, CDR1 is SQVTM, CDR2 ANQGSEA. The CDR3, as DNA: TGCAGCGTTAGGGACGGGCAAGAGACCCAGTACTTC. Translation gives CSVRDGQETQYF.

The chain employs TRBV6-1 and TRBJ1-2; 10 bases align to TRBD1. This CDR3 has 17 amino acids. The V gene's germline CDR1 is MNHNS and CDR2 SASEGT. The V segment lost 5 bases and the J segment 3 bases; nucleotides outside the gene matches: 12. The DNA of the CDR3 is TGTGCCAGCAGTCTCCATCCCGGACAGGGGGGCGACTATGGCTACACCTTC. Its protein product is CASSLHPGQGGDYGYTF.

This clonotype is classed as medium-sized. This chain uses TRBV6-1 with TRBJ1-5, with D maybe TRBD1 (5 bases). The ends were cut back, 5 bases at V and 11 bases at J, with 31 bases in the middle. Germline CDR1 MNHNS, CDR2 SASEGT. The length of the CDR3 is 18 residues. The CDR3 nucleotides read TGTGCCAGCAGTCCCCCCCCCGCATCCTTCACGGGGGACGCGACCCAGCATTTT. This translates into CASSPPPASFTGDATQHF.

The chain recombines TRBV4-2 with TRBJ2-3; 10 bases fit TRBD2. V trimming: 0 bases; J trimming: 4 bases; junction bases outside the gene matches: 7. CDR1 and CDR2 (germline): LGHNA, YNFKEQ. This CDR3 comprises 17 residues. This chain's CDR3 is CASSQDKRGGLADTQYF. CDR3 in DNA: TGTGCCAGCAGCCAAGATAAGCGGGGGGGCCTGGCAGATACGCAGTATTTT.

CDR3 bases: TGTGCCAGCAGCTTGAGGGATGCCACTGAAGCTTTCTTT. As protein: CASSLRDATEAFF. J is TRBJ1-1 and V is TRBV7-3; the D is unclear. V lost 3 bases and J lost 4, with 9 bases in between. Germline lookup yields CDR1 SGHTA and CDR2 FQGTGA. This CDR3 spans 13 amino acids.

In its sample, this clonotype was seen a few times. The V and J genes are TRBV6-1 and TRBJ1-1; TRBD1 matches 8 bases. Germline assignment: CDR1 MNHNS and CDR2 SASEGT. The CDR3 has 16 amino acids. J lost 1 base, V lost 6 bases, and 10 bases had no gene match. The CDR3 sequence: CASRPGQAPTNTEAFF. In DNA, the CDR3 is TGTGCCAGCAGACCGGGACAGGCTCCCACGAACACTGAAGCTTTCTTT.

This clonotype is labeled as medium-sized. The chain is built from TRBV7-8 and TRBJ1-5; 11 bases match TRBD1. The germline V gene has CDR1 SGHVS and CDR2 FQNEAQ. The CDR3 loop spans 15 amino acids. V gave up 3 bases and J gave up 5 bases; unmatched junction bases: 3. For the CDR3, the DNA is TGTGCCAGCAGCTTGCGGGACAGGGGGTATCAGCCCCAGCATTTT. Translation gives CASSLRDRGYQPQHF.

The chain uses TRBV11-3 and TRBJ2-7, with 7 bases aligning to TRBD1. After removal of 5 bases from V and 3 bases from J, the junction contained 10 bases not matched to a gene. This CDR3 spans 15 amino acids. Germline CDR1 is SGHNT and CDR2 is YENEEA. CDR3 residues: CASSPTTGAIYEQYF. The CDR3 DNA follows: TGTGCCAGCAGCCCTACAACAGGGGCGATCTACGAGCAGTACTTC.

This clonotype was picked up a small number of times. The rearrangement joins TRBV20-1 to TRBJ1-1; 7 bases match TRBD1. The germline CDR1 and CDR2 sequences are DFQATT and SNEGSKA (reference sequence). V gave up 1 base and J gave up 5 bases; unmatched junction bases: 4. The CDR3 totals 13 residues. This CDR3 is CSARVAGGTEAFF. CDR3 sequence (DNA): TGCAGTGCTAGAGTGGCAGGGGGTACTGAAGCTTTCTTT.

This clonotype appeared a few times. The rearrangement links TRBV28 to TRBJ1-2; D may be TRBD1 (6 bases). This CDR3 has 15 residues. V gave up 9 bases and J gave up 2 bases, with 19 bases separating them. Germline-derived CDR1 and CDR2 are MDHEN and SYDVKM. Written as DNA, the CDR3 is TGTGCCAGTTTAACAGGGCCGGGCGGGAACTATGGCTACACCTTC. It specifies CASLTGPGGNYGYTF.

This clonotype was counted a few times. The rearrangement links TRBV11-2 to TRBJ1-1, with D possibly TRBD1 on 6 matching bases. Germline-derived CDR1 and CDR2 are SGHAT and FQNNGV. CDR3 size: 16 residues. V dropped 4 bases and J dropped 1 base, with 16 bases sitting between them. The CDR3 DNA reads TGTGCCAGCAGCTGGGGGGGGGGCTCCCCGAACACTGAAGCTTTCTTT. This codes for CASSWGGGSPNTEAFF.

This clonotype showed up just a few times. This sequence joins TRBV12-5 and TRBJ1-5; no firm D call. Trimming took off 4 bases at V and 5 bases at J, with 9 bases between the two ends. Germline V lookup: CDR1 LGHNT, CDR2 FRNRAP. The CDR3 extends over 13 amino acids. In DNA form, the CDR3 reads TGTGCTAGTGGTTCCGAAACAGATCAGCCCCAGCATTTT. Amino acid sequence: CASGSETDQPQHF.

V gene TRBV20-1 combines with J gene TRBJ2-2, with TRBD2 identical over 10 bases. V was pared by 1 base and J by 5 bases, with 4 bases of the junction left unmatched. The CDR3 is 15 residues long. The germline V gene encodes CDR1 DFQATT and CDR2 SNEGSKA (reference sequence). The CDR3 nucleotides read TGCAGTGCTAGAGTTTGGGGACTAGCGACCGGGGAGCTGTTTTTT. Translation gives CSARVWGLATGELFF.

In this sample, this clonotype turned up a few times. The chain has TRBV7-2 and TRBJ2-3; D tentatively fits TRBD1 or TRBD2 (6 bases each). Germline V gene lookup returns CDR1 SGHTA and CDR2 FQGNSA. Trimming cost V 0 bases and J 5 bases, with 15 bases left between them. CDR3 length: 16 amino acids. The DNA for the CDR3 is TGTGCCAGCAGCTTAGCCGTTGGTGGGGGGCGAGATACGCAGTATTTT. As protein: CASSLAVGGGRDTQYF.

The chain carries TRBV6-1 and TRBJ2-3; D may be TRBD2 (6 bases). V was pared by 4 bases and J by 0 bases, with 20 bases between. This CDR3 comprises 18 residues. Looked up from germline, CDR1 is MNHNS and CDR2 is SASEGT. This chain's CDR3 is CASSGIGGAPGSTDTQYF. As DNA, the CDR3 is TGTGCCAGCAGTGGGATAGGAGGGGCCCCGGGTAGCACAGATACGCAGTATTTT.

This sequence joins TRBV30 and TRBJ2-7; D uncertain. In germline, CDR1 is GTSNPN, CDR2 SVGIG (reference sequence). V shed 5 bases and J shed 3 bases, with 14 bases lying between them. The CDR3 length is 13 residues. The CDR3 DNA reads as TGTGCCTGGGGAGACGGTGGAAACTACGAGCAGTACTTC. Translating gives CAWGDGGNYEQYF.

In regard to this clonotype: Germline and junction disagree at one end, which may indicate a read error. The chain couples TRBV6-1 to TRBJ1-1; D unclear. CDR3 length equals 15 residues. Germline CDR1 is MNHNS and CDR2 is SASEGT. CDR3 protein: CAGSDVAATNTEAFF. CDR3 nucleotides: TGTGCCGGCAGTGACGTGGCAGCTACGAACACTGAAGCTTTCTTT.

In its sample, this clonotype was seen a few times. The chain employs TRBV2 and TRBJ1-5; D may be TRBD1 (5 bases). V shed 4 bases and J shed 1 base, with 14 bases lying between them. The CDR3 is 16 residues long. Per the germline V gene, CDR1 is SNHLY and CDR2 is FYNNEI. The CDR3 DNA follows: TGTGCCAGCAGTGTGGGGGGAGGTGGGAGCAATCAGCCCCAGCATTTT. It translates to CASSVGGGGSNQPQHF. Together with reference TRBV2 and TRBJ1-5, the CDR3 gives the full variable domain: EPEVTQTPSHQVTQMGQEVILRCVPISNHLYFYWYRQILGQKVEFLVSFYNNEISEKSEIFDDQFSVERPDGSNFTLKIRSTKLEDSAMYFCASSVGGGGSNQPQHFGDGTRLSIL.

V gene TRBV5-6 combines with J gene TRBJ1-1, with D unclear. The V and J ends lost 7 bases and 2 bases respectively, with 6 bases between them. Germline CDR1 and CDR2: SGHDT and YYEEEE. CDR3 size: 11 residues. The CDR3 DNA reads TGTGCCAGCGGCGGAAACACTGAAGCTTTCTTT. Protein sequence: CASGGNTEAFF.

This chain uses TRBV6-2 or TRBV6-3 with TRBJ1-4; 7 bases align to TRBD1. CDR1 and CDR2 (germline): MNHEY, SVGEGT. V lost 6 bases to trimming and J lost 6 bases; unmatched junction nucleotides: 10. The CDR3 consists of 15 residues. The CDR3 loop is CASSLGTEWDEKLFF. The CDR3 DNA is TGTGCCAGCAGCCTAGGGACAGAGTGGGATGAAAAACTGTTTTTT.

This clonotype has just a few counts. This chain joins TRBV11-3 and TRBJ2-5, with D possibly TRBD2 on 7 matching bases. This CDR3 region has 18 residues. Germline V gene data show CDR1 as SGHNT and CDR2 as YENEEA. Trimming shortened V by 1 base and J by 1 base, and 19 bases separated the two germline ends. CDR3 sequence (DNA): TGTGCCAGCAGCTTAGGTAGGCTGGCGGGGGCCCCCCAAGAGACCCAGTACTTC. This codes for CASSLGRLAGAPQETQYF.

The genes are TRBV12-3 or TRBV12-4 and TRBJ1-1; D gene uncertain. CDR3 length: 11 residues. V lost 7 bases and J lost 7, with 10 bases in between. CDR3 DNA: TGTGCCAGCACCCCAAGGGATGAAGCTTTCTTT. Its translation is CASTPRDEAFF.